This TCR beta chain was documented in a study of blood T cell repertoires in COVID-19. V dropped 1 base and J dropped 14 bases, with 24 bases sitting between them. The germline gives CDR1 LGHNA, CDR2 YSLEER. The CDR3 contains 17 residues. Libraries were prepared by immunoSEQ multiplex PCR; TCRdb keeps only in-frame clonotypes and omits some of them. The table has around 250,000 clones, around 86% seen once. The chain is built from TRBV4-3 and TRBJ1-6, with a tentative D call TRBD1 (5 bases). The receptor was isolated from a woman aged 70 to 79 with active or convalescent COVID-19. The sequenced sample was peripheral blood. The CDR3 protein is CASSQGLETVPLWSLHF. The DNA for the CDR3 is TGCGCCAGCAGCCAAGGGCTGGAGACAGTCCCCCTTTGGTCCCTCCACTTT.